The T cell receptor (beta chain) described here comes from a study of CD8 T cells in ankylosing spondylitis. Generation of TCR beta libraries employed quantitative 5'-RACE incorporating molecular barcodes. TCRdb reprocessed the 5' RACE reads via MiXCR and lists one record per CDR3 protein. The table records hundreds of thousands of distinct CDR3 sequences, under 35% of them present only once. There are 16 residues in the CDR3. Unmatched junction bases numbered 6, after V lost 2 bases and J lost 5 bases. From germline, CDR1 is SGHRS and CDR2 YFSETQ. A note on this clonotype: Its specificity is unknown.

Notes on the study in general: A TCR beta motif of several highly homologous variants seemed to mark ankylosing spondylitis blood.

The sequence came from a male donor with ankylosing spondylitis or in good health (not recorded which). The rearrangement links TRBV5-1 to TRBJ2-1, with TRBD1 matching 11 bases. Sequencing was carried out using blood, either unsorted or a sorted T cell fraction (not recorded which). The CDR3 region is CASSFGTGGAHNEQFF. In DNA, the CDR3 is TGCGCCAGCAGCTTCGGGACAGGGGGAGCCCACAATGAGCAGTTCTTC.